Listed here are 24 T cell receptor beta chains from one sample, sequenced in a study of shared T cell receptors in the human thymus. The data were produced by immunoSEQ multiplex PCR, yet TCRdb's version contains in-frame clones alone and is incomplete. Of almost 550,000 clones in the sample, 75% to 80% are singletons; the top ten hold about 0.014%. The same data also contributed to another study, on human thymus T cells.

Sequencing was carried out using thymocytes. The source is a boy younger than two with a congenital heart defect.

Details on this clone: Within the sample, other DNA sequences also encode this same CDR3. The J gene is TRBJ2-5, the V gene TRBV9, with 7 bases matching TRBD1. This CDR3 has 14 residues. Trimming at V came to 0 bases and at J to 5 bases, leaving 4 bases not matched to a gene. Germline V gene data show CDR1 as SGDLS and CDR2 as YYNGEE. The CDR3 DNA follows: TGTGCCAGCAGCGTAGGGACAGGCGTTGAGACCCAGTACTTC. Translation: CASSVGTGVETQYF.

The chain carries TRBV6-1 and TRBJ2-5; 9 bases are a match to TRBD2. This CDR3 region has 16 residues. The V gene end was trimmed by 4 bases and the J gene end by 4 bases; junction bases not matched to a gene: 10. CDR1 MNHNS and CDR2 SASEGT come from the germline V gene. The CDR3 here is CASSVQSSGRGETQYF. The CDR3, as DNA: TGTGCCAGCAGTGTACAGAGTAGCGGGAGAGGAGAGACCCAGTACTTC.

The gene calls are TRBV7-2 and TRBJ2-7; D possibly corresponds to TRBD1 (5 bases). The V gene lost 6 bases and the J gene lost 5 bases, with 20 bases spanning the gap. The CDR3 spans 15 residues. Germline V gene sequence: CDR1 SGHTA, CDR2 FQGNSA. Here the CDR3 reads CASSSAPSRAHEQYF. The CDR3 DNA reads as TGTGCCAGCAGTTCAGCCCCCTCCAGGGCCCACGAGCAGTACTTC.

This chain links TRBV5-4 with TRBJ2-5; the match to TRBD2 covers 10 bases. Unmatched junction bases numbered 11, after V lost 4 bases and J lost 2 bases. The length of the CDR3 is 17 residues. The germline CDR1 and CDR2 sequences are SGHNT and YYREEE (reference sequence). The CDR3, as DNA: TGTGCCAGCAGCCCGTGGACTAGCGGTCATGTGCAAGAGACCCAGTACTTC. This gives the protein CASSPWTSGHVQETQYF.

The genes are TRBV6-5 and TRBJ2-7; D possibly corresponds to TRBD1 (6 bases). The V gene's germline CDR1 is MNHEY and CDR2 SVGAGI. Trimming cost V 6 bases and J 2 bases, with 11 bases left between them. The CDR3 is made up of 13 amino acids. The CDR3 nucleotides are TGTGCCAGCAGAAGACAGGTCCCCTACGAGCAGTACTTC. Protein product: CASRRQVPYEQYF.

The rearrangement joins TRBV18 to TRBJ1-3, with a possible D match to TRBD1 (5 bases). CDR3 length: 16 residues. Germline V gene data show CDR1 as KGHSH and CDR2 as LQKENI. The V and J ends lost 4 bases and 3 bases respectively, with 16 bases between them. CDR3 sequence: CASSHLNRTLGNTIYF. The CDR3 nucleotides read TGTGCCAGCTCACACCTCAATCGGACACTTGGAAACACCATATATTTT.

The gene calls are TRBV10-3 and TRBJ2-1; 14 bases fit TRBD2. The CDR3 is 13 amino acids. V gave up 10 bases and J gave up 9 bases; unmatched junction bases: 5. Germline CDR1 and CDR2: ENHRY and SYGVKD. The CDR3 DNA sequence: TGTGCCACAGGACTAGCGGGAGGAAGTGAGCAGTTCTTC. It codes for CATGLAGGSEQFF.

The chain is built from TRBV15 and TRBJ2-2; the D gene is possibly TRBD2 (6 bases). V lost 6 bases and J 4 bases, leaving 9 bases between the germline ends. This CDR3 region has 13 residues. The germline V gene encodes CDR1 LNHNV and CDR2 YYDKDF (reference sequence). The CDR3 sequence is CATSRGITGELFF. The CDR3, as DNA: TGTGCCACCAGTCGCGGGATCACCGGGGAGCTGTTTTTT.

DNA for the CDR3: TGCGCCAGCAGCCTTACCCGACACAGCACTGAAGCTTTCTTT. Protein sequence: CASSLTRHSTEAFF. The rearrangement joins TRBV5-1 to TRBJ1-1; D not resolved. V lost 4 bases, J lost 4 bases, and 14 bases lay in between. The CDR3 spans 14 residues. Germline assignment: CDR1 SGHRS and CDR2 YFSETQ.

The J gene is TRBJ1-1, the V gene TRBV12-2; the table's D call TRBD1 went unverified against the DNA. TRBV12-2 is labeled a pseudogene. The CDR3 totals 18 residues. CDR3 DNA: TGTGCAAGTCGCTTAGGGGCCTTCGGGACACCTTTGAACACTGAAGCTTTCTTT. It encodes CASRLGAFGTPLNTEAFF.

The chain links TRBV21-1 to TRBJ1-2; the table calls TRBD1, which could not be checked here. TRBV21-1 is tagged as a pseudogene. The CDR3 is 15 residues long. The DNA of the CDR3 is TGTGCCAGCAGCAATACCCAGGGGCAAAACTATGGCTACACCTTC. Amino acid sequence: CASSNTQGQNYGYTF.

The chain combines TRBV19 with TRBJ1-1, with 7 bases that match TRBD1. Germline V CDR1 and CDR2: LNHDA, SQIVND (reference sequence). V was pared by 3 bases and J by 0 bases, with 1 base of the junction left unmatched. The CDR3 is 14 amino acids. The CDR3 nucleotides are TGTGCCAGTAGTATGGGACAGATGAACACTGAAGCTTTCTTT. Protein: CASSMGQMNTEAFF.

V and J are TRBV11-3 and TRBJ2-1; 8 bases align to TRBD2. Trimming cost V 5 bases and J 6 bases; bases outside gene matches: 9. The CDR3 consists of 15 residues. In germline, CDR1 is SGHNT, CDR2 YENEEA. CDR3 in DNA: TGTGCCAGCAGCCAATGGAGTAGCGGGGTCAATGAGCAGTTCTTC. Translating gives CASSQWSSGVNEQFF.

The chain couples TRBV7-9 to TRBJ2-7; TRBD1 might be the D (6 bases). Looked up from germline, CDR1 is SEHNR and CDR2 is FQNEAQ (reference sequence). Trimming shortened V by 5 bases and J by 2 bases, and 19 bases separated the two germline ends. The CDR3 covers 16 residues. CDR3 in DNA: TGTGCCAGCAGCACGACGGCGAAACAGGGACCCTACGAGCAGTACTTC. This translates into CASSTTAKQGPYEQYF.

The genes are TRBV4-2 and TRBJ2-1; 7 nucleotides match TRBD2. The ends lost 3 bases at V and 6 bases at J; junction bases unmatched: 17. Germline V gives CDR1 LGHNA, CDR2 YNFKEQ. The CDR3 spans 18 residues. The CDR3, as DNA: TGTGCCAGCAGCCATACCCCCGGGACTAAACCCGAGGGCAATGAGCAGTTCTTC. As protein: CASSHTPGTKPEGNEQFF.

The chain recombines TRBV7-2 with TRBJ2-3; the D gene is possibly TRBD2 (6 bases). Germline V gene sequence: CDR1 SGHTA, CDR2 FQGNSA. With 5 bases removed from V and 2 bases from J, the gap between germline ends came to 20 bases. The CDR3 contains 17 residues. CDR3: CASSPRRGEDPTDTQYF. The CDR3 bases are TGTGCCAGCAGCCCTAGGCGAGGGGAGGACCCCACAGATACGCAGTATTTT.

The chain carries TRBV28 and TRBJ1-2; D may be TRBD1 (5 bases). V was trimmed by 3 bases and J by 4 bases, leaving 12 bases between them. From germline, CDR1 is MDHEN and CDR2 SYDVKM. CDR3 length: 14 amino acids. The CDR3 bases are TGTGCCAGCAGTTTTAAGGGGTCGATCTATGGCTACACCTTC. Translation gives CASSFKGSIYGYTF.

The J gene is TRBJ2-7, the V gene TRBV7-8, with 9 nucleotides matching TRBD1. The CDR3 contains 16 residues. V dropped 5 bases and J dropped 4; count of bases not matched to a gene: 12. CDR1 and CDR2 (germline): SGHVS, FQNEAQ. The CDR3 DNA reads as TGTGCCAGCAGCAAGGAATCCCGGGACAGGGTGTACGAGCAGTACTTC. Its translation: CASSKESRDRVYEQYF.

The V and J genes are TRBV27 and TRBJ1-5, with 8 bases lining up with TRBD1. With 5 bases clipped from V and 8 bases from J, the junction kept 8 bases outside the gene matches. There are 14 residues in the CDR3. In germline, CDR1 is MNHEY, CDR2 SMNVEV (reference sequence). In nucleotides, the CDR3 is TGTGCCAGCAGTACCCAGGGGGCAGGTGAGCCCCAGCATTTT. As protein: CASSTQGAGEPQHF.

V gene TRBV12-5 combines with J gene TRBJ1-1, with TRBD1 matching 7 bases. The germline V gene has CDR1 LGHNT and CDR2 FRNRAP. The CDR3 covers 17 residues. Trimming cost V 0 bases and J 2 bases; bases outside gene matches: 9. The CDR3 nucleotides are TGTGCTAGTGGTTTGGTTGGGGTTCGGGACAGTAACACTGAAGCTTTCTTT. Amino acid sequence: CASGLVGVRDSNTEAFF. Full variable domain (missing parts from reference TRBV12-5 and TRBJ1-1): DARVTQTPRHKVTEMGQEVTMRCQPILGHNTVFWYRQTMMQGLELLAYFRNRAPLDDSGMPKDRFSAEMPDATLATLKIQPSEPRDSAVYFCASGLVGVRDSNTEAFFGQGTRLTVV.

This clone was counted between two and nine times. The chain combines TRBV10-2 with TRBJ1-4, with unresolved D. The CDR3 is made up of 12 amino acids. Germline V lookup: CDR1 WSHSY, CDR2 SAAADI. V gave up 5 bases and J gave up 8 bases, with 9 bases separating them. CDR3 sequence: CASSRRREKLFF. Written as DNA, the CDR3 is TGCGCCAGCAGTAGGCGGCGGGAAAAACTGTTTTTT.

V and J are TRBV11-2 and TRBJ2-1; a weak D match, TRBD1 (7 bases). This CDR3 is built from 15 residues. Looked up from germline, CDR1 is SGHAT and CDR2 is FQNNGV. Trimming stripped 8 bases from V and 10 bases from J, with 24 bases between. The CDR3 region has the DNA TGTGCCAGCGGGGGGACAGTCTTGTTCGGGGACGAGCAGTTCTTC. It yields the protein CASGGTVLFGDEQFF.

The chain joins TRBV30 to TRBJ2-5; 9 bases align to TRBD2. Per germline, CDR1 GTSNPN and CDR2 SVGIG (reference sequence). The J segment lost 2 bases and the V segment lost 5 bases, leaving 3 bases of the junction unmatched. This CDR3 has 13 amino acids. The CDR3 reads CAWATSGQETQYF. The CDR3 DNA is TGTGCCTGGGCGACTAGCGGACAAGAGACCCAGTACTTC.

V and J are TRBV25-1 and TRBJ2-3; perhaps TRBD2 as D (5 bases). V lost 2 bases to trimming and J lost 3 bases, with 9 bases between them. The CDR3 is 14 residues long. CDR1 is MGHDK and CDR2 is SYGVNS in the germline V gene. Here the CDR3 reads CASSEKGVTDTQYF. CDR3 in DNA: TGTGCCAGCAGTGAAAAGGGAGTGACAGATACGCAGTATTTT.